This T cell receptor beta chain was captured in a study of shared clonotypes between healthy human individuals. Study results and limitations: The study generally estimated greater richness for naive than memory subsets.

To note about this clone: Antigen unknown.

Sorted-subset replicate PCRs used roughly 220 ng DNA, some 33,000 T cell genomes. Only in-frame clones appear in the TCRdb table, and some are missing; sequencing was by immunoSEQ multiplex PCR. The sample comprises roughly 2.5 million clones, about 92% of which are singletons, and over 0.12% rests with the top ten. The ends lost 3 bases at V and 2 bases at J; junction bases unmatched: 6. The CDR3 covers 15 residues. Germline CDR1 SGHNT, CDR2 YYREEE (reference sequence). Healthy HIV-negative adults without recent acute infections or vaccinations served as donors. The authors divided CD4+ cells into CD45RA+ naive and CD45RA-negative memory subsets.

The source material was naive CD4+ T cells sorted from blood. Subset meaning: CD45RA+ positively selected. The chain carries TRBV5-4 and TRBJ2-7, with 9 nucleotides matching TRBD2. The sequence derives from a man in his late teens or twenties in good health. The CDR3, as DNA: TGTGCCAGCAGCTGGGGACTAGCAAACGCCTACGAGCAGTACTTC. It codes for CASSWGLANAYEQYF.